This TCR beta chain came from a study of cytotoxic CD8 clonotypes in ibrutinib-treated CLL. Study background: Timing of response sample collection was a median around eleven months after treatment start, with a range of 6 to 36.

The CDR3 has 17 residues. The junction had 7 bases not matched to a gene; V was cut back by 4 bases and J by 4 bases. Germline values: CDR1 SEHNR, CDR2 FQNEAQ (reference sequence). About 2 micrograms of genomic DNA, which was extracted from cryopreserved PBMCs, served as the material used for the TCR beta libraries. Study-wide results and limits: The clonality went up when patients responded to ibrutinib and dropped back toward baseline at progression. Sustained-remission and progressing patients' sampling times differed.

In the case of this clone: The antigen is not known.

Assay: immunoSEQ multiplex PCR; the TCRdb copy retains only in-frame clones and omits some. This table holds around 19,000 clones, about 64% found once. The chain has TRBV7-9 and TRBJ2-1, with 13 bases that match TRBD2. The clonotype was recovered from a human donor with chronic lymphocytic leukemia. Sequences were derived from PBMCs, sampled after 12 months of ibrutinib treatment. The CDR3 protein is CASSSAILAGGYNEQFF. In DNA form, the CDR3 reads TGTGCCAGCAGCTCAGCGATACTAGCGGGAGGGTACAATGAGCAGTTCTTC.